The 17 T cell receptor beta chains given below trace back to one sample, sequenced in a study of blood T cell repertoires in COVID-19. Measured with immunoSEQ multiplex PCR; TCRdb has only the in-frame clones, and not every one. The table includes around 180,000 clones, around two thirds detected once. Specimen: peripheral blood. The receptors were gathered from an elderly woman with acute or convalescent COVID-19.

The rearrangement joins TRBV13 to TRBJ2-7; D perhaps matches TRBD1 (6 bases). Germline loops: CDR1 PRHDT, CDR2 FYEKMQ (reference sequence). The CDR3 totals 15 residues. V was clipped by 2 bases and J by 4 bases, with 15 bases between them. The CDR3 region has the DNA TGTGCCAGCAGCTTATTGGCAGGGGAGTTGTACGAGCAGTACTTC. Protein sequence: CASSLLAGELYEQYF.

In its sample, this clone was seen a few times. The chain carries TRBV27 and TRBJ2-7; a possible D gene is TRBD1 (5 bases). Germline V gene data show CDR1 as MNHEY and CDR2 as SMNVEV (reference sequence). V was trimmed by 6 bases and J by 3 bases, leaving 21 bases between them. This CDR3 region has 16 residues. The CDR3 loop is CASSLLFGRVVYEQYF. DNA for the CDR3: TGTGCCAGCAGCCTTCTTTTCGGCAGGGTGGTCTACGAGCAGTACTTC.

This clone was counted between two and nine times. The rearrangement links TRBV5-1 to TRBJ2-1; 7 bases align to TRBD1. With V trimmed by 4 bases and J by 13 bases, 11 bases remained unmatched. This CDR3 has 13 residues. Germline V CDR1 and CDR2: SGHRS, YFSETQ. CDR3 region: CASSEGQTAVQFF. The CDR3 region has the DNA TGCGCCAGCAGCGAGGGACAGACGGCGGTCCAGTTCTTC.

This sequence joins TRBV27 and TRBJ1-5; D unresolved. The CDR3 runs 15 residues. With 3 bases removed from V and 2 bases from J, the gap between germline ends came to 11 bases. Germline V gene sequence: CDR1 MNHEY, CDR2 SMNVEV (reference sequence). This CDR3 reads CASSFGVAGNQPQHF. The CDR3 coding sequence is TGTGCCAGCAGTTTCGGGGTTGCGGGCAATCAGCCCCAGCATTTT.

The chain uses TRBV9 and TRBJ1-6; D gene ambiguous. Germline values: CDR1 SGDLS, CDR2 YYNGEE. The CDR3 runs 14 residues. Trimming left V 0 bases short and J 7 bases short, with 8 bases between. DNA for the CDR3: TGTGCCAGCAGCGTAGTACCGGAGAATTCACCCCTCCACTTT. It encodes CASSVVPENSPLHF. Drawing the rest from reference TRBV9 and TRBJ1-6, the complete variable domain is DSGVTQTPKHLITATGQRVTLRCSPRSGDLSVYWYQQSLDQGLQFLIQYYNGEERAKGNILERFSAQQFPDLHSELNLSSLELGDSALYFCASSVVPENSPLHFGNGTRLTVT.

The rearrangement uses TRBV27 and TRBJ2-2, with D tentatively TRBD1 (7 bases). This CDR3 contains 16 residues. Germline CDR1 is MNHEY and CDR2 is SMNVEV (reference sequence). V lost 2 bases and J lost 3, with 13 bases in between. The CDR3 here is CASSLLAGQHTGELFF. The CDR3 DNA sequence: TGTGCCAGCAGTTTACTTGCGGGACAGCACACCGGGGAGCTGTTTTTT.

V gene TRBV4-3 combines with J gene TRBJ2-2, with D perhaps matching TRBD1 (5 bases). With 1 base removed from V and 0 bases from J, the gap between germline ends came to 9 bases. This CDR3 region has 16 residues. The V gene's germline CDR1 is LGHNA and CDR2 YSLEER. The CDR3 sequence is CASSQGVGANTGELFF. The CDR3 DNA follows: TGCGCCAGCAGCCAAGGGGTAGGGGCGAACACCGGGGAGCTGTTTTTT.

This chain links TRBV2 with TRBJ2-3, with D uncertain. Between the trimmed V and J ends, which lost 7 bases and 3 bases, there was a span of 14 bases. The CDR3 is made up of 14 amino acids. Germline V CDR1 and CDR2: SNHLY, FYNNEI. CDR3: CASTSTWATDTQYF. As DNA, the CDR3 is TGTGCCAGCACTTCGACCTGGGCGACAGATACGCAGTATTTT.

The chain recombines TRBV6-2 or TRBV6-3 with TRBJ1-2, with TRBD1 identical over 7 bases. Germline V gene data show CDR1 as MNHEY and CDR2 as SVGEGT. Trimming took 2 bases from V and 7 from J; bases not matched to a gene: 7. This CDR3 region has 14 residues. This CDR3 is CASSYPDRVFGYTF. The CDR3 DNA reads TGTGCCAGCAGTTACCCCGACAGGGTCTTTGGCTACACCTTC.

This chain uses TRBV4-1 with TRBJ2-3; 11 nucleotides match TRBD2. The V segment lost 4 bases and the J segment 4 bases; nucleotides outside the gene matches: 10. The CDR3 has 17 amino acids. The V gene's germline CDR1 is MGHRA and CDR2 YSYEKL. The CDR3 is CASSLPTSGMGADTQYF. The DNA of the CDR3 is TGCGCCAGCAGCCTCCCGACTAGCGGGATGGGTGCAGATACGCAGTATTTT.

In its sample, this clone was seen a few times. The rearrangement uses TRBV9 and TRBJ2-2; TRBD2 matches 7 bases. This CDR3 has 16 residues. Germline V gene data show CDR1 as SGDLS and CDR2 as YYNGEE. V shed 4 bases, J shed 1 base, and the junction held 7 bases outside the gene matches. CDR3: CASSPKGRVNTGELFF. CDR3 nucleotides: TGTGCCAGCAGCCCTAAAGGGAGGGTGAACACCGGGGAGCTGTTTTTT.

The CDR3 DNA is TGTGCCAGCACCCGCGGGGTAACAGATACGCAGTATTTT. It encodes CASTRGVTDTQYF. The V and J genes are TRBV28 and TRBJ2-3, with D tentatively TRBD2 (6 bases). This CDR3 spans 13 amino acids. Trimming removed 7 bases at V and 3 bases at J, with 11 bases between. The V gene's germline CDR1 is MDHEN and CDR2 SYDVKM.

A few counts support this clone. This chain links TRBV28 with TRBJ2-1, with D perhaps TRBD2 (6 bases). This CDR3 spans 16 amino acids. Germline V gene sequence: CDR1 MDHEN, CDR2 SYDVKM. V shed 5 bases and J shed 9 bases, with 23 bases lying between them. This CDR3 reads CASSRVWDFPESEQFF. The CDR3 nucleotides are TGTGCCAGCAGTCGGGTCTGGGACTTCCCGGAGAGTGAGCAGTTCTTC.

The CDR3 is CASRAGGGNEKLFF. As DNA, the CDR3 is TGTGCCAGCAGAGCCGGGGGTGGGAATGAAAAACTGTTTTTT. V and J are TRBV3-1 (or the pseudogene TRBV3-2) and TRBJ1-4; a weak D match, TRBD1 (5 bases). The length of the CDR3 is 14 residues. Germline loops: CDR1 LGHDT, CDR2 YNNKEL (reference sequence). Between the trimmed V and J ends, which lost 6 bases and 5 bases, there was a span of 13 bases.

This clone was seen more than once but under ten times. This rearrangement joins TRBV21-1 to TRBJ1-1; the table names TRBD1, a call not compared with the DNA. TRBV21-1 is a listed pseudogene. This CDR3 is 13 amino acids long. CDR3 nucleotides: TGTGCCAGCAGCAGGGGCGCGAACACTGAAGCTTTCTTT. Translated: CASSRGANTEAFF.

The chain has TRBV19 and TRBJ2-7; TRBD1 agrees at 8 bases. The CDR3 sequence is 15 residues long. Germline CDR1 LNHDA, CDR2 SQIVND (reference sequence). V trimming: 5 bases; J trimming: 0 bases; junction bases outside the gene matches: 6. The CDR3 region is CASSVGTGDSYEQYF. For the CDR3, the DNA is TGTGCCAGTAGTGTCGGGACAGGAGACTCCTACGAGCAGTACTTC. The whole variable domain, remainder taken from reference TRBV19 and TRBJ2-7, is DGGITQSPKYLFRKEGQNVTLSCEQNLNHDAMYWYRQDPGQGLRLIYYSQIVNDFQKGDIAEGYSVSREKKESFPLTVTSAQKNPTAFYLCASSVGTGDSYEQYFGPGTRLTVT.

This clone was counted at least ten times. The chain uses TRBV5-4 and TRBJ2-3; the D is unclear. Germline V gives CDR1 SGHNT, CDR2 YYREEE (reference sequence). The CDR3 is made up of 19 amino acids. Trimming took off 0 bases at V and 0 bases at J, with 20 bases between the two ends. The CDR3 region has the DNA TGTGCCAGCAGCTTGGAGGCGGCAACTTATATTACTAGCACAGATACGCAGTATTTT. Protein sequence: CASSLEAATYITSTDTQYF.